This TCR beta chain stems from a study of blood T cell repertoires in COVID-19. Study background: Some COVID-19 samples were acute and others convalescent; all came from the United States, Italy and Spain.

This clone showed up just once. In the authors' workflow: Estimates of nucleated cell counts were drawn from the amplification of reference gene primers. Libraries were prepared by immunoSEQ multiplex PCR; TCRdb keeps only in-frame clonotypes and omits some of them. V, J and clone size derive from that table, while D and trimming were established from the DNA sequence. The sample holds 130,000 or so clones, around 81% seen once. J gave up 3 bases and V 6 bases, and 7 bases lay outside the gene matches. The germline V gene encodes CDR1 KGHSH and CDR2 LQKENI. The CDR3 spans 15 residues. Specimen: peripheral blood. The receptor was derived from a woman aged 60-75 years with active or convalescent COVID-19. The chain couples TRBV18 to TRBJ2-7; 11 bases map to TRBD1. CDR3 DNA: TGTGCCAGCTCTCTCGGACAGGGGGCAGGCTACGAGCAGTACGTC. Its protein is CASSLGQGAGYEQYV.